These 30 T cell receptor beta chains came from one sample sequenced in a study of post-analysis software for immune sequencing data. Study-wide results and caveats: TRBV5-6, TRBV5-1 and TRBV20-1 belonged to a set of roughly 5 TRBV segments that were more frequent in patients than controls.

The authors incorporated unique molecular identifiers into the TCR beta cDNA libraries. In TCRdb, the PCR reads were re-called with MiXCR into one record per CDR3 protein. The table includes roughly 800,000 distinct CDR3 sequences, roughly 46% detected once. The antigens of these receptors remain unknown. The sequenced sample was blood. Every receptor here comes from a girl aged 5-17 years with multiple sclerosis.

The chain employs TRBV12-3 or TRBV12-4 and TRBJ2-3; 7 bases align to TRBD1. V lost 7 bases to trimming and J lost 4 bases; unmatched junction nucleotides: 11. This CDR3 is built from 15 residues. The CDR3 loop is CASITDRDPADTQYF. In nucleotides, the CDR3 is TGTGCCAGCATCACCGACAGGGATCCGGCAGATACGCAGTATTTT.

This clonotype was counted between two and nine times. J is TRBJ1-6 and V is TRBV12-3 or TRBV12-4; perhaps TRBD1 as D (5 bases). V shed 6 bases and J shed 14 bases, with 20 bases lying between them. The CDR3 sequence is 14 residues long. The CDR3 nucleotides are TGTGCCAGCAGACCCGGGACCGCGGTTCAATCCCTCCACTTT. This translates into CASRPGTAVQSLHF.

Only one count was recorded for this clonotype. At one boundary the junction diverges from the germline segment, which might be a read error. This chain uses TRBV7-7 with TRBJ1-1; maybe TRBD1 (5 bases). The germline gives CDR1 SSHAT, CDR2 FNYEAQ (reference sequence). This CDR3 has 20 amino acids. The CDR3 loop is CASSSSRGKARGLEDTEAFF. The CDR3 DNA follows: TGTGCTAGCAGCTCCTCCCGAGGCAAAGCCCGGGGGTTAGAGGACACTGAAGCTTTCTTT.

In its sample, this clonotype was seen once. CDR3 sequence reads: CASSLGSRTANYEQYF. For the CDR3, the DNA is TGTGCCAGCAGCTTAGGATCTAGGACAGCGAACTACGAGCAGTACTTC. The chain couples TRBV7-2 to TRBJ2-7; the D gene is possibly TRBD1 (6 bases). Trimming cost V 1 base and J 3 bases, with 16 bases left between them. The germline V gene encodes CDR1 SGHTA and CDR2 FQGNSA. This CDR3 spans 16 amino acids. The full variable domain, in which reference TRBV7-2 and TRBJ2-7 provide the parts outside the CDR3, is GAGVSQSPSNKVTEKGKDVELRCDPISGHTALYWYRQSLGQGLEFLIYFQGNSAPDKSGLPSDRFSAERTGGSVSTLTIQRTQQEDSAVYLCASSLGSRTANYEQYFGPGTRLTVT.

V is TRBV5-1 and J is TRBJ2-1; D unresolved. In germline, CDR1 is SGHRS, CDR2 YFSETQ. V lost 0 bases to trimming and J lost 2 bases, with 9 bases between them. CDR3 size: 15 residues. In DNA form, the CDR3 reads TGCGCCAGCAGCTTGGATCAAAACGCCTACAATGAGCAGTTCTTC. It encodes CASSLDQNAYNEQFF.

This rearrangement joins TRBV9 to TRBJ2-1; D remains unclear. Looked up from germline, CDR1 is SGDLS and CDR2 is YYNGEE. This CDR3 region has 14 residues. V gave up 4 bases and J gave up 0 bases, with 8 bases separating them. CDR3 protein: CASSYSISYNEQFF. CDR3 sequence (DNA): TGTGCCAGCAGCTATAGTATCTCCTACAATGAGCAGTTCTTC.

The rearrangement uses TRBV5-1 and TRBJ2-1, with 9 bases matching TRBD1. Per germline, CDR1 SGHRS and CDR2 YFSETQ. The V gene end was trimmed by 3 bases and the J gene end by 2 bases; junction bases not matched to a gene: 9. The CDR3 runs 17 residues. CDR3: CASSSTGTGMAYNEQFF. In nucleotides, the CDR3 is TGCGCCAGCAGCTCGACCGGGACAGGGATGGCCTACAATGAGCAGTTCTTC.

The chain employs TRBV20-1 and TRBJ2-5; D unclear. V was pared by 0 bases and J by 13 bases, with 21 bases between. This CDR3 contains 14 residues. Germline V gene sequence: CDR1 DFQATT, CDR2 SNEGSKA (reference sequence). The CDR3 here is CSARDRRLSYERYF. The CDR3 DNA follows: TGCAGTGCTAGAGATCGCCGACTGTCCTACGAGCGGTACTTC.

The chain carries TRBV5-1 and TRBJ2-4; 12 nucleotides align to TRBD2. Germline CDR1 reads SGHRS; CDR2 reads YFSETQ. Germline trimming cut 0 bases from V and 13 bases from J; bases unmatched to any gene: 11. This CDR3 is built from 16 residues. CDR3 region: CASSLEGLAGNNEQYF. CDR3 DNA sequence: TGCGCCAGCAGCTTGGAAGGACTAGCGGGGAACAATGAGCAGTACTTC.

This sequence joins TRBV10-3 and TRBJ2-5; D is unclear. Germline V gives CDR1 ENHRY, CDR2 SYGVKD. The CDR3 length is 15 residues. Between the trimmed V and J ends, which lost 3 bases and 2 bases, there was a span of 13 bases. The CDR3 loop reads CAISDYTAEQETQYF. CDR3 nucleotides: TGTGCCATCAGTGATTATACGGCGGAACAAGAGACCCAGTACTTC.

The chain combines TRBV5-1 with TRBJ2-5; D is unclear. The CDR3 loop spans 14 amino acids. V lost 0 bases and J 5 bases, leaving 11 bases between the germline ends. Germline loops: CDR1 SGHRS, CDR2 YFSETQ. The CDR3 region has the DNA TGCGCCAGCAGCTTGGGTCCGCTGAGCGAGACCCAGTACTTC. Its protein product is CASSLGPLSETQYF.

The chain carries TRBV10-3 and TRBJ1-2; TRBD1 matches at 8 bases. The germline CDR1 and CDR2 sequences are ENHRY and SYGVKD. CDR3 length: 15 residues. The ends lost 10 bases at V and 3 bases at J; junction bases unmatched: 13. In DNA form, the CDR3 reads TGTGCCACAAGCCCACCCGTGGACAGGGACTATGGCTACACCTTC. Protein: CATSPPVDRDYGYTF.

The chain is built from TRBV9 and TRBJ2-5; 7 positions match TRBD1. The closer fit of TRBJ2-7 to the DNA end suggests the J call may be wrong. The germline V gene encodes CDR1 SGDLS and CDR2 YYNGEE. The CDR3 consists of 16 residues. The CDR3 nucleotides are TGTGCCAGCAGCGTAGTCTCCGGTGGGAAGGGGGCCGAGCAGTACTTC. Translated: CASSVVSGGKGAEQYF.

The rearrangement joins TRBV7-8 to TRBJ1-2; 7 nucleotides align to TRBD1. The CDR3 is made up of 17 amino acids. Germline CDR1 is SGHVS and CDR2 is FQNEAQ. V was pared by 1 base and J by 0 bases, with 8 bases of the junction left unmatched. CDR3 in amino acids: CASSLDRGQSANYGYTF. The CDR3 DNA sequence: TGTGCCAGCAGCTTAGACAGGGGACAGTCCGCTAACTATGGCTACACCTTC.

V usage is TRBV12-3 or TRBV12-4 and J usage is TRBJ1-5, with 7 bases aligning to TRBD1. Trimming removed 0 bases from V and 2 bases from J; junction bases left unmatched: 4. This CDR3 has 16 residues. CDR3 nucleotides: TGTGCCAGCAGTTTAGCGTACAGGGGTGGCAATCAGCCCCAGCATTTT. Translating it yields CASSLAYRGGNQPQHF.

The rearrangement uses TRBV7-2 and TRBJ1-5; D not resolved. In germline, CDR1 is SGHTA, CDR2 FQGNSA. This CDR3 region has 14 residues. The germline V and J ends were trimmed by 1 base and 3 bases, with 7 bases remaining between them. The CDR3: CASSLVADNQPQHF. The CDR3 nucleotides read TGTGCCAGCAGCTTAGTGGCAGACAATCAGCCCCAGCATTTT.

The chain has TRBV28 and TRBJ1-2, with D perhaps TRBD1 (6 bases). V was clipped by 6 bases and J by 4 bases, with 15 bases between them. Germline CDR1 reads MDHEN; CDR2 reads SYDVKM. CDR3 length equals 14 residues. Written as DNA, the CDR3 is TGTGCCAGCAGCGTGGGGGGGCTCTTCTATGGCTACACCTTC. Translating gives CASSVGGLFYGYTF.

This clonotype was seen many times. This chain connects TRBV20-1 to TRBJ2-7; 12 bases agree with TRBD2. The ends lost 1 base at V and 3 bases at J; junction bases unmatched: 4. The CDR3 has 15 amino acids. Germline V CDR1 and CDR2: DFQATT, SNEGSKA (reference sequence). This chain's CDR3 is CSARVPTSGSYEQYF. CDR3 DNA: TGCAGTGCTAGAGTCCCGACTAGCGGGAGCTACGAGCAGTACTTC.

As DNA, the CDR3 is TGTGCCAGCAGTAGCGAGCAGGCAGATACGCAGTATTTT. Translated: CASSSEQADTQYF. This chain connects TRBV6-1 to TRBJ2-3; D not resolved. CDR3 length equals 13 residues. V was clipped by 5 bases and J by 4 bases, with 10 bases between them. Germline lookup yields CDR1 MNHNS and CDR2 SASEGT.

The V and J genes are TRBV12-3 or TRBV12-4 and TRBJ2-5; D assignment may be TRBD1 or TRBD2 (5 bases each). CDR3 size: 16 residues. V was shortened by 4 bases and J by 0 bases, with 15 bases between the two germline ends. CDR3 nucleotides: TGTGCCAGCAGTTCTGGGACGTCAAAGTACCAAGAGACCCAGTACTTC. This translates into CASSSGTSKYQETQYF.

This clonotype was detected a few times. This chain joins TRBV28 and TRBJ2-7; no definite D call. V lost 7 bases and J lost 2, with 12 bases in between. The CDR3 spans 13 residues. From germline, CDR1 is MDHEN and CDR2 SYDVKM. This CDR3 reads CASKFQATYEQYF. The CDR3 DNA is TGTGCCAGCAAGTTTCAGGCCACCTACGAGCAGTACTTC.

This chain connects TRBV29-1 to TRBJ2-3; 14 nucleotides agree with TRBD2. The CDR3 is 18 residues long. Germline trimming cut 6 bases from V and 0 bases from J; bases unmatched to any gene: 11. Per the germline V gene, CDR1 is SQVTM and CDR2 is ANQGSEA. Here the CDR3 reads CSVTGTSGSQGSTDTQYF. DNA of the CDR3: TGCAGCGTAACAGGGACTAGCGGGAGCCAGGGAAGCACAGATACGCAGTATTTT.

V and J are TRBV20-1 and TRBJ2-3; 7 bases are a match to TRBD1. Trimming removed 7 bases from V and 1 base from J; junction bases left unmatched: 2. The CDR3 runs 12 residues. The germline V gene encodes CDR1 DFQATT and CDR2 SNEGSKA (reference sequence). Written as DNA, the CDR3 is TGCAGTGTTACAGGGGGCACAGATACGCAGTATTTT. This codes for CSVTGGTDTQYF.

The table lists this clonotype with a count of one. The V gene is TRBV20-1, the J gene TRBJ2-1; 10 bases map to TRBD2. CDR3 length: 13 amino acids. Germline CDR1 DFQATT, CDR2 SNEGSKA (reference sequence). This CDR3 is CSFGTSDYNEQFF. The DNA of the CDR3 is TGCAGCTTCGGGACTAGCGACTACAATGAGCAGTTCTTC.

This clonotype was detected a few times. This chain links TRBV6-5 with TRBJ2-3; 11 bases fit TRBD2. Germline loops: CDR1 MNHEY, CDR2 SVGAGI. Trimming at V came to 5 bases and at J to 12 bases, leaving 7 bases not matched to a gene. This CDR3 has 13 amino acids. CDR3 bases: TGTGCCAGCAGTAAAATAGCGGGAGGGGCCCAGTATTTT. It encodes CASSKIAGGAQYF.

The chain couples TRBV20-1 to TRBJ1-2; 7 bases are shared with TRBD1. The CDR3 contains 15 residues. Germline V gene sequence: CDR1 DFQATT, CDR2 SNEGSKA (reference sequence). The V and J ends lost 2 bases and 8 bases, in that order; junction bases with no gene match: 14. The CDR3 spells CSARLPGGGELGYTF. CDR3 sequence (DNA): TGCAGTGCTAGACTCCCAGGGGGGGGCGAGTTAGGCTACACCTTC.

The chain recombines TRBV5-1 with TRBJ2-3, with D perhaps TRBD1 or TRBD2 (6 bases each). The germline CDR1 and CDR2 sequences are SGHRS and YFSETQ. The germline V and J ends were trimmed by 4 bases and 5 bases, with 20 bases remaining between them. This CDR3 contains 16 residues. CDR3 in amino acids: CASSAEQGGEKDTQYF. CDR3 bases: TGCGCCAGCAGCGCGGAACAGGGAGGAGAGAAAGATACGCAGTATTTT.

This clonotype is a singleton in its sample. The gene calls are TRBV7-8 and TRBJ1-2; the D is unclear. The CDR3 consists of 14 residues. Germline CDR1 and CDR2: SGHVS and FQNEAQ. V shed 5 bases and J shed 9 bases, with 19 bases lying between them. This CDR3 reads CASSHAGSSMSYTF. The DNA for the CDR3 is TGTGCCAGCAGCCACGCCGGGTCCTCTATGAGCTACACCTTC.

This CDR3 reads CASSPGKLQGVNEKLFF. CDR3 nucleotide sequence: TGTGCCAGCAGCCCTGGGAAGCTGCAGGGGGTTAATGAAAAACTGTTTTTT. The chain carries TRBV11-1 and TRBJ1-4; 7 bases match TRBD1. Germline V gene lookup returns CDR1 SGHAT and CDR2 FQDESV (reference sequence). The length of the CDR3 is 17 residues. V gave up 5 bases and J gave up 4 bases; unmatched junction bases: 13.

A word on this clonotype: A junction end diverges from the germline sequence, so it may reflect a read error. The rearrangement joins TRBV20-1 to TRBJ2-3, with TRBD1 identical over 7 bases. The length of the CDR3 is 15 residues. Per germline, CDR1 DFQATT and CDR2 SNEGSKA (reference sequence). The CDR3, as DNA: TGTAGTGCTAAGTTCACAGGGGCCCCCACAGATACGCAGTATTTT. It is translated as CSAKFTGAPTDTQYF.